These 10 T cell receptor beta chains originate from one sample sequenced in a study of T cell responses to AZD1222 COVID-19 vaccine (dated by TCRdb to the early 2020s). The library was prepared using the immunoSEQ multiplex PCR assay. As stored in TCRdb, this immuneACCESS dataset retains in-frame rearrangements with V and J assigned. A fraction of the clones does not appear; measured against another copy, unresolved V genes explain less than half of the discrepancy, and the remainder lacks a known reason. The sample table records tens of thousands of clones; roughly 90% of these occur just once. Clones ranked in the top ten supply 4% to 5% of the sample. The sample's time point, from its label and the paper: baseline before first vaccination. The sample here was peripheral blood, taken on day 0 of AZD1222 vaccination. The receptors derive from an adult in good health.

The rearrangement links TRBV18 to TRBJ1-6, with 8 bases identical to TRBD1. The CDR3 extends over 15 amino acids. Germline CDR1 reads KGHSH; CDR2 reads LQKENI. Trimming took 3 bases from V and 9 from J; bases not matched to a gene: 7. The CDR3 here is CASSPQGAEFSPLHF. Written as DNA, the CDR3 is TGTGCCAGCTCACCGCAGGGGGCTGAATTTTCACCCCTCCACTTT.

The V and J genes are TRBV6-5 and TRBJ1-4, with 11 bases lining up with TRBD1. In germline, CDR1 is MNHEY, CDR2 SVGAGI. Unmatched junction bases numbered 5, after V lost 11 bases and J lost 3 bases. The CDR3 loop spans 14 amino acids. CDR3 amino acids: CAAGTGGSNEKLFF. DNA of the CDR3: TGTGCCGCGGGGACAGGGGGGTCTAATGAAAAACTGTTTTTT.

The CDR3 loop is CASSYRETPEKLFF. The CDR3 nucleotides read TGTGCCAGCAGCTACAGGGAGACACCAGAAAAACTGTTTTTT. The chain has TRBV3-1 (or the pseudogene TRBV3-2) and TRBJ1-4; tentatively, D is TRBD1 (6 bases). Germline lookup yields CDR1 LGHDT and CDR2 YNNKEL (reference sequence). The CDR3 consists of 14 residues. With 5 bases removed from V and 8 bases from J, the gap between germline ends came to 15 bases.

This clone came up once. The gene calls are TRBV7-6 and TRBJ2-5; TRBD1 might be the D (5 bases). CDR3 length equals 16 residues. V was shortened by 1 base and J by 0 bases, with 12 bases between the two germline ends. CDR1 is SGHVS, CDR2 FNYEAQ, per germline. The DNA for the CDR3 is TGTGCCAGCAGCTTAGGTGTGACAGCGTACCAAGAGACCCAGTACTTC. Amino acids: CASSLGVTAYQETQYF.

The rearrangement joins TRBV5-1 to TRBJ2-3; 14 nucleotides match TRBD2. CDR3 length equals 16 residues. Trimming cost V 4 bases and J 5 bases; bases outside gene matches: 6. Germline CDR1 and CDR2: SGHRS and YFSETQ. The CDR3 sequence is CASSGGTSGGGDTQYF. DNA for the CDR3: TGCGCCAGCAGCGGCGGGACTAGCGGGGGTGGAGATACGCAGTATTTT. Together with reference TRBV5-1 and TRBJ2-3, the CDR3 gives the full variable domain: KAGVTQTPRYLIKTRGQQVTLSCSPISGHRSVSWYQQTPGQGLQFLFEYFSETQRNKGNFPGRFSGRQFSNSRSEMNVSTLELGDSALYLCASSGGTSGGGDTQYFGPGTRLTVL.

CDR3 in amino acids: CASSSGSTGNTIYF. The CDR3 coding sequence is TGTGCCAGCTCATCAGGGAGTACTGGAAACACCATATATTTT. The V and J genes are TRBV18 and TRBJ1-3; D is possibly TRBD1 (5 bases). Trimming cost V 5 bases and J 2 bases, with 10 bases left between them. Germline CDR1 KGHSH, CDR2 LQKENI. The length of the CDR3 is 14 residues. Full variable domain (remainder filled in from reference TRBV18 and TRBJ1-3): NAGVMQNPRHLVRRRGQEARLRCSPMKGHSHVYWYRQLPEEGLKFMVYLQKENIIDESGMPKERFSAEFPKEGPSILRIQQVVRGDSAAYFCASSSGSTGNTIYFGEGSWLTVV.

This clone has a single count. The chain is built from TRBV7-9 and TRBJ2-7, with D unclear. This CDR3 has 14 residues. Trimming left V 1 base short and J 0 bases short, with 7 bases between. Germline CDR1 SEHNR, CDR2 FQNEAQ (reference sequence). The CDR3 here is CASSLGPDSYEQYF. The CDR3 coding sequence is TGTGCCAGCAGCTTAGGTCCAGACTCCTACGAGCAGTACTTC. Complete variable domain (other parts from reference TRBV7-9 and TRBJ2-7): DTGVSQNPRHKITKRGQNVTFRCDPISEHNRLYWYRQTLGQGPEFLTYFQNEAQLEKSRLLSDRFSAERPKGSFSTLEIQRTEQGDSAMYLCASSLGPDSYEQYFGPGTRLTVT.

This clone appeared a single time. The rearrangement links TRBV5-4 to TRBJ1-1, with 7 bases identical to TRBD1. Trimming cost V 4 bases and J 4 bases; bases outside gene matches: 7. Germline V gene sequence: CDR1 SGHNT, CDR2 YYREEE (reference sequence). The CDR3 sequence is 14 residues long. CDR3 sequence (DNA): TGTGCCAGCAGCAAAGGGGGCCCCCTCACTGAAGCTTTCTTT. Its translation is CASSKGGPLTEAFF.

This chain joins TRBV30 and TRBJ2-1; D not certain. Trimming stripped 5 bases from V and 0 bases from J, with 8 bases between. This CDR3 has 13 residues. CDR1 and CDR2 from the germline V gene are GTSNPN and SVGIG (reference sequence). The CDR3 sequence: CAWSRSSYNEQFF. CDR3 nucleotide sequence: TGTGCCTGGTCCCGAAGCTCCTACAATGAGCAGTTCTTC.

The genes are TRBV11-2 and TRBJ1-4, with TRBD1 matching over 9 bases. Germline V gene sequence: CDR1 SGHAT, CDR2 FQNNGV. The CDR3 spans 17 residues. J was trimmed by 6 bases and V by 0 bases; bases with no gene match: 8. The CDR3 is CASSLETGQGFYEKLFF. CDR3 coding DNA: TGTGCCAGCAGCTTAGAGACCGGACAGGGGTTTTATGAAAAACTGTTTTTT.